The clone carrying this TCR beta chain was counted ten times or more. Amplified TCR beta CDR3 regions came from RNA transcripts. First-round RT-PCR with HTBI primers amplified the TCR CDR3 region. One entry per CDR3 protein, called by TCRdb with MiXCR from the multiplex PCR reads. The sample lists 550,000 to 700,000 distinct CDR3 sequences, roughly 14% occurring once. V lost 0 bases and J 7 bases, leaving 7 bases between the germline ends. The CDR3 has 12 residues. Germline CDR1 SGHRS, CDR2 YFSETQ. The diagnoses drew upon clinical symptoms, serum thyroxine and TRAb, thyroid ultrasound and orbital computed tomography. The sample is drawn from a study of T cells in Graves' hyperthyroidism and ophthalmopathy. Overall study: At the time of initial diagnosis and before any treatment, peripheral blood was collected.

The chain recombines TRBV5-1 with TRBJ1-2; D unclear. Sequencing was done on a sample of blood. The sequence was collected from a woman aged 35 to 49 with Graves' ophthalmopathy. Written as DNA, the CDR3 is TGCGCCAGCAGCTTGGGAGCGAGTGGCTACACCTTC. Amino acid sequence: CASSLGASGYTF.